The text below deals with one TCR beta chain. It has no known antigen specificity. Base quality data are lacking; no much larger clone is found one base away. TCR CDR3 regions were amplified from genomic DNA by multiplex PCR using the deep immunoSEQ assay. Genomic DNA extracted from each cell subset was distributed evenly over all wells of several immunoSEQ 96-well plates, and each plate served as one replicate. For sorted subsets, each replicate PCR was loaded with 200 ng genomic DNA, equivalent to 25,000 to 35,000 T cell genomes. Purified libraries were quantified with a Qubit 3.0 fluorometer, sized on a Bioanalyzer 2100, and re-quantified with the KAPA Library Quantification kit. Every immunoSEQ 96-well plate was sequenced on a dedicated single-read 150-cycle Illumina NextSeq 550 flow cell. The paper's processing steps were these. The immunoSEQ output contained only junctional sequences without quality scores, so filtering could not match that applied to full-length reads. To assign V/J genes and CDR3, sequences were annotated against IMGT germline references using PyIR, a Python wrapper for IgBLAST v1.9. Reads were filtered out if the reads had weak V/J assignments (E-value above 1e-6), no CDR3, stop codons, out-of-frame junctions, or ambiguous translated residues. V3J clonotypes were defined as sequences sharing the same inferred V gene, J gene, and CDR3 amino acid sequence. The percentage overlap between two repertoires was calculated by dividing the number of shared unique clonotypes by the size of the smaller repertoire. Repertoire richness was assessed with RTK rarefaction, the Chao1 estimator, and Recon v2.1 estimates of unobserved clonotypes. Generation probabilities for all TCRbeta clonotypes obtained by the gDNA method from four donors were computed using OLGA. Sourced from immuneACCESS, this table was stored by TCRdb with only in-frame sequences that have V and J called. A share of the clones is absent; for the studies checked, an unresolved V gene accounts for under half, and the remainder has no known explanation. V and J calls and clone size are given by that table; D and trimming were obtained from the DNA. This sample holds approximately 250,000 clones; about 65% were observed only once. The leading ten clones occupy 11% of the sample.

This entry comes from a study of shared clonotypes between healthy human individuals (dated by TCRdb to about 2020). Regarding the study in general: The cohort comprised two women and three men aged 18 to 49 years. Leukapheresis yielded between about 0.94 and 8.9 billion PBMCs per donor. To increase sequencing depth and limit assay-specific biases, TCR repertoire library preparation and sequencing were carried out by different laboratories using diverse techniques. To estimate repertoire size and how much clonotypes are shared between individuals, the study performed deep sequencing of blood TCR repertoires from about five healthy adults. For each donor, CD4 naive and CD4 memory were each run on three plates, CD8 naive on two plates, and CD8 memory on one plate. General conclusions and limits of the study: Sampling was limited to blood, and TCR repertoires in tissue likely differ from TCR repertoires in blood. Sharing across several donors was observed for approximately 5% of naive CD4, over 3% of naive CD8, over 2% of memory CD4, and roughly 0.4% of memory CD8 clonotypes. Naive subsets generally had larger estimated clonotype richness than memory subsets. Incomplete sequencing was indicated by rarefaction of sorted-subset datasets, despite the large sequencing depth. Pairwise subsampling led to the expectation that sequencing depth would affect the degree of clonotype sharing among donors. Higher generation probabilities were observed for clonotypes shared by all four sorted-subset donors than for non-shared clonotypes. The genetic and exposure-history diversity represented was limited by the small number of donors.

The germline V gene (reference sequence) supplies CDR1 MNHEY and CDR2 SMNVEV. From the cysteine through the phenylalanine, the CDR3 covers 14 amino acids. CDR3 DNA is the only sequence kept; it has 42 bases, read in frame from the first base. V drops 5 bases and J drops 4 bases, leaving 15 bases in between. The donors were healthy, HIV-negative adults with no recently reported acute infections or vaccinations. All donors were Caucasian adults living in Nashville, Tennessee, USA. CD4+ T cells were enriched by magnetic negative selection; naive cells were then positively selected on CD45RA, and the negative fraction formed the memory subset. After blood collection by leukapheresis, PBMCs were isolated using Ficoll-Histopaque density gradient centrifugation and then cryopreserved in the vapor phase of liquid nitrogen. Analytical flow cytometry was used to check the purity and quantity of each magnetically sorted T cell population. From each sorted fraction, genomic DNA was isolated and quantified by UV absorbance on a Nanodrop 2000c.

The sequencing input was memory CD4+ T cells sorted from blood. According to the study, the label for this sample's cell subset or site signals: CD45RA-negative fraction. The sequence joins TRBV27 to TRBJ2-7, with the D assignment possibly TRBD1 or TRBD2, given 5 matching bases for each. This sequence originates from a young man in good health. CDR3 reads: CASSSRDPKYEQYF. The sequenced DNA: TGTGCCAGCAGTAGCCGGGACCCAAAGTACGAGCAGTACTTC.